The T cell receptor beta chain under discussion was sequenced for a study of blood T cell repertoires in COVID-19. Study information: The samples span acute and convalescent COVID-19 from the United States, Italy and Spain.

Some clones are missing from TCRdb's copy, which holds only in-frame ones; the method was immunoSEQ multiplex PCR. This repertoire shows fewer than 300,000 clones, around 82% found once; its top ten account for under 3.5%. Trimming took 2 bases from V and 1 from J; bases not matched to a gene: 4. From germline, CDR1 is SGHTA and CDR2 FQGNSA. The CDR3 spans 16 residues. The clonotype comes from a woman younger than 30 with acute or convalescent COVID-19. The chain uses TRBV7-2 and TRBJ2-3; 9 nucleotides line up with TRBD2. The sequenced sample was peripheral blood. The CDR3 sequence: CASSLSTSGRTDTQYF. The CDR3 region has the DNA TGTGCCAGCAGCTTATCGACTAGCGGCCGCACAGATACGCAGTATTTT.